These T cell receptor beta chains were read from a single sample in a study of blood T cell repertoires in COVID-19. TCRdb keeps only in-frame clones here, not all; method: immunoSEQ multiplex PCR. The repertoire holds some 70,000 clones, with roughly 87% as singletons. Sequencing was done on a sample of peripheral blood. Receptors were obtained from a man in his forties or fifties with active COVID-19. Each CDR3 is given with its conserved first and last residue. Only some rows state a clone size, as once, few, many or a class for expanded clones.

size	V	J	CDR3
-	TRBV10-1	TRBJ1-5	CASSVRTGSPYQPQHF
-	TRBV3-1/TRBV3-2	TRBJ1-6	CASSQADRDNSPLHF
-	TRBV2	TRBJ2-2	CASIRGENTGELFF
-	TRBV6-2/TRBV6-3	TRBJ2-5	CASSYTRETQYF
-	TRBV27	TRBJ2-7	CASSAGQGYEQYF
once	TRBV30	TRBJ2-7	CAWSVGDRSPYEQYF
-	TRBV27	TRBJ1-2	CASSFYGQPSNYGYTF
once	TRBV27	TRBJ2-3	CASSSLGSGDTQYF
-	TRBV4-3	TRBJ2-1	CASSQDRSSYNEQFF
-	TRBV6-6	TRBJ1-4	CASSWGGDNEKLFF
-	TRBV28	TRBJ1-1	CASVGGGFTNTEAFF
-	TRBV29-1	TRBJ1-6	CSTSSGTGNSPLHF
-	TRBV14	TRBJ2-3	CASSLLAGTNTDTQYF
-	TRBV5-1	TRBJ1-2	CASSPTGGDQNYGYTF
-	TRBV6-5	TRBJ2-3	CASGRQITSTDTQYF
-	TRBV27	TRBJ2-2	CASSSSGGGTGELFF
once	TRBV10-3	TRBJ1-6	CAISGTGGRSPLHF
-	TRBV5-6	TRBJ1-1	CASSKGSNTEAFF
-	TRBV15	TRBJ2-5	CATSNRGLWETQYF
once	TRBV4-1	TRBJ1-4	CASSRQGTNEKLFF
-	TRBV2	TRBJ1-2	CASSERTNYGYTF
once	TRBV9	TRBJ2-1	CASSVSRGGSNEQFF
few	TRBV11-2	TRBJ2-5	CASSSYKGARETQYF
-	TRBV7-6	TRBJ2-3	CASSLALAGGPNTQYF
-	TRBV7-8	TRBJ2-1	CASSSQGLYYNEQFF
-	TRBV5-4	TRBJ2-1	CASSLVGGGRDNEQFF
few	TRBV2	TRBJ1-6	CASTDNYNSPLHF
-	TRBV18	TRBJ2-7	CASSPYPATSGDRNEQYF
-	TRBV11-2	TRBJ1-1	CASRFSVDRNTEAFF
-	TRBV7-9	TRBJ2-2	CASSLLGQGATGELFF
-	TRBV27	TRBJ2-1	CASSLWGGGRDNEQFF
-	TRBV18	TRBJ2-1	CASSPGTGGPYNEQFF
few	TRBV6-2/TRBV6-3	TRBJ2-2	CASSPGLVDTGELFF
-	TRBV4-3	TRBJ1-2	CASSQDYPGRGYGYTF
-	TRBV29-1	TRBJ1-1	CSARDMNTEAFF
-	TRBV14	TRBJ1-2	CASSRSDYGYTF
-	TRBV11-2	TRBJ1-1	CASRLTGSTEAFF
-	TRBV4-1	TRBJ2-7	CASRPHVGSFTYEQYF
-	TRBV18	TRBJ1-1	CASSPRVAGMNTEAFF
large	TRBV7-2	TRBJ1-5	CASSFNRASNQPQHF
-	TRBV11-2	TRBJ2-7	CASSLVPTLTGFYEQYF
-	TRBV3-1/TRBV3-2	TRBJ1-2	CASSLPDSNYGYTF
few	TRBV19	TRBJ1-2	CASLPVEGGNYGYTF
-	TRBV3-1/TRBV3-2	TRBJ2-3	CASSRGGDATDTQYF
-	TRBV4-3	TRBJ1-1	CASSQGTGNFNTEAFF
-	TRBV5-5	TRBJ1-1	CASSLALGAGAFF
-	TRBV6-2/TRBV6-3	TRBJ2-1	CASSYPLTSGYSYNEQFF
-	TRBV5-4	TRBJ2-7	CASSPTSGTSGGEQYF
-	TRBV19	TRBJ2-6	CASSPTGSTGANVLTF
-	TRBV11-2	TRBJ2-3	CASRPWRGHTDTQYF
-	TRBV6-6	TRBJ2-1	CASSSPGTKNEQFF
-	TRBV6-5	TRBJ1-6	CASRQGGGSPLHF
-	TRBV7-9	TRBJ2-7	CASSLAGGSYEQYF
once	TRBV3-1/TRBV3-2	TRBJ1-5	CASSQEGQGKGNQPQHF